What follows are 12 T cell receptor beta chains derived from one specimen sequenced in a study of T-cell reconstitution after alpha-beta-depleted transplantation in children. Library preparation (for TCRbeta) was performed with unique molecular identifiers. TCRdb itself ran the PCR reads through MiXCR, one entry per CDR3 protein. The data show a few hundred thousand distinct CDR3 sequences, 13% seen once. The input for sequencing was PBMCs, mostly from graft donor cells, taken 360 days after TCRalphabeta/CD19-depleted stem cell transplant. The receptors originated from a male patient younger than 18 who had a stem cell transplant for acute myeloid leukemia, so the T cells may come from the graft donor.

The chain combines TRBV29-1 with TRBJ2-7; a possible D gene is TRBD1 (6 bases). Germline CDR1 and CDR2: SQVTM and ANQGSEA. CDR3 size: 12 residues. V lost 6 bases and J lost 5, with 14 bases in between. The CDR3 DNA is TGCAGCGTACGGACAGAGGGACACGAGCAGTACTTC. Protein: CSVRTEGHEQYF.

This clonotype came up a few times. The gene calls are TRBV29-1 and TRBJ2-1; TRBD2 aligns across 13 bases. The V gene end was trimmed by 6 bases and the J gene end by 8 bases; junction bases not matched to a gene: 7. CDR3 length equals 14 residues. The germline gives CDR1 SQVTM, CDR2 ANQGSEA. CDR3 DNA: TGCAGCGTCGCCGGGACTAGCGGGACACATGAGCAGTTCTTC. This sequence encodes CSVAGTSGTHEQFF.

This clonotype was seen at least ten times. V is TRBV5-6 and J is TRBJ2-7; 8 nucleotides agree with TRBD1. The CDR3 has 14 amino acids. The trim removed 4 bases at V and 6 bases at J, leaving 9 bases unmatched. The germline V gene encodes CDR1 SGHDT and CDR2 YYEEEE. The CDR3 spells CASSLIGRGREQYF. Written as DNA, the CDR3 is TGTGCCAGCAGCCTCATCGGCAGGGGGCGCGAGCAGTACTTC. The whole variable domain, remainder taken from reference TRBV5-6 and TRBJ2-7, is DAGVTQSPTHLIKTRGQQVTLRCSPKSGHDTVSWYQQALGQGPQFIFQYYEEEERQRGNFPDRFSGHQFPNYSSELNVNALLLGDSALYLCASSLIGRGREQYFGPGTRLTVT.

This clonotype appeared a few times. The chain uses TRBV28 and TRBJ2-5, with D perhaps TRBD1 or TRBD2 (5 bases each). V was cut by 7 bases and J by 2 bases, with 14 bases left in between. The germline gives CDR1 MDHEN, CDR2 SYDVKM. The CDR3 sequence is 14 residues long. DNA of the CDR3: TGTGCCAGCAACTCACGGGGCAGACAAGAGACCCAGTACTTC. Translated, it gives CASNSRGRQETQYF.

This clonotype showed up just a few times. V and J are TRBV29-1 and TRBJ2-1, with 10 bases aligning to TRBD2. The germline gives CDR1 SQVTM, CDR2 ANQGSEA. Trimming took 2 bases from V and 9 from J; bases not matched to a gene: 13. CDR3 length: 16 residues. CDR3 DNA: TGCAGCGTTGAACGACCCACAGGGCTAGCGGGAGCTGAGCAGTTCTTC. Translation: CSVERPTGLAGAEQFF.

The chain employs TRBV4-3 and TRBJ2-2; D gene ambiguous. Trimming shortened V by 4 bases and J by 8 bases, and 14 bases separated the two germline ends. The CDR3 is 14 residues long. Germline V lookup: CDR1 LGHNA, CDR2 YSLEER. The CDR3 is CASSPDPLAGELFF. DNA of the CDR3: TGCGCCAGCAGCCCGGACCCCCTGGCGGGGGAGCTGTTTTTT.

V usage is TRBV7-8 and J usage is TRBJ2-3, with 12 bases lining up with TRBD1. After removal of 0 bases from V and 6 bases from J, the junction contained 7 bases not matched to a gene. The germline V gene encodes CDR1 SGHVS and CDR2 FQNEAQ. The CDR3 has 17 amino acids. Written as DNA, the CDR3 is TGTGCCAGCAGCTTAGCGGGGACAGGGGGCATTTCGGATACGCAGTATTTT. Encoded protein: CASSLAGTGGISDTQYF.

This clonotype was recorded at least ten times. The rearrangement joins TRBV28 to TRBJ2-7; 7 bases map to TRBD1. V was clipped by 2 bases and J by 3 bases; unmatched bases: 16. The CDR3 length is 18 residues. Germline CDR1 and CDR2: MDHEN and SYDVKM. The CDR3 sequence: CASSLALLERDSYYEQYF. The CDR3, as DNA: TGTGCCAGCAGTTTAGCCCTACTTGAGAGGGACAGCTACTACGAGCAGTACTTC. Full variable domain (remainder filled in from reference TRBV28 and TRBJ2-7): DVKVTQSSRYLVKRTGEKVFLECVQDMDHENMFWYRQDPGLGLRLIYFSYDVKMKEKGDIPEGYSVSREKKERFSLILESASTNQTSMYLCASSLALLERDSYYEQYFGPGTRLTVT.

This clonotype was seen at least ten times. The rearrangement uses TRBV29-1 and TRBJ2-5, with 9 bases matching TRBD2. Germline V gene lookup returns CDR1 SQVTM and CDR2 ANQGSEA. The CDR3 is 14 residues long. Trimming at V came to 5 bases and at J to 2 bases, leaving 6 bases not matched to a gene. The CDR3 is CSVRAGGYQETQYF. The CDR3 region has the DNA TGCAGCGTTCGAGCGGGAGGCTATCAAGAGACCCAGTACTTC.

The CDR3 sequence is CSALGPETQYF. The CDR3 DNA is TGCAGTGCCCTAGGTCCAGAGACCCAGTACTTC. This chain uses TRBV20-1 with TRBJ2-5, with D unclear. The V and J ends lost 6 bases and 4 bases respectively, with 9 bases between them. The CDR3 sequence is 11 residues long. In germline, CDR1 is DFQATT, CDR2 SNEGSKA (reference sequence).

This clonotype was seen a handful of times. The rearrangement uses TRBV5-1 and TRBJ2-7; 7 nucleotides align to TRBD1. The V gene end was trimmed by 4 bases and the J gene end by 2 bases; junction bases not matched to a gene: 9. The CDR3 is 15 amino acids. The germline V gene has CDR1 SGHRS and CDR2 YFSETQ. CDR3 nucleotides: TGCGCCAGCAGCCATAACAGGGGCGAGACCTACGAGCAGTACTTC. Translated, it gives CASSHNRGETYEQYF.

This clonotype was detected only a few times. The chain has TRBV2 and TRBJ1-6; D is uncertain. Looked up from germline, CDR1 is SNHLY and CDR2 is FYNNEI. There are 11 residues in the CDR3. V lost 4 bases and J 10 bases, leaving 5 bases between the germline ends. The CDR3 nucleotides read TGTGCCAGCAGTGCCGTATCACCCCTCCACTTT. It encodes CASSAVSPLHF.